This T cell receptor (beta chain) is from a study of blood T cell repertoires in COVID-19. Study overall: Collection of acute and convalescent COVID-19 samples took place in the United States, Italy and Spain. Nucleic acid was either cDNA or gDNA, and it came from T cells, B-cell-depleted T cells, or PBMCs.

CDR1 is SGHDT and CDR2 is YYEEEE in the germline V gene. V was clipped by 3 bases and J by 7 bases; unmatched bases: 7. The CDR3 extends over 15 amino acids. The authors' processing: Researchers report that nucleated cell counts were estimated from reference gene primer amplification. TCRdb's table, derived via immunoSEQ multiplex PCR, lists solely in-frame clones and lacks some. The V and J calls and clone size are taken from that table; D and trimming were inferred from the DNA. The sample includes under 450,000 clones, roughly 80% of them seen just once. Sequencing was carried out using peripheral blood. V usage is TRBV5-6 and J usage is TRBJ1-6; TRBD1 aligns across 7 bases. The TCR comes from a human donor with acute or convalescent COVID-19. The donor label of this sample is uncertain. The CDR3 bases are TGTGCCAGCAGCTACAAGGACAGGCCAAATTCACCCCTCCACTTT. This translates into CASSYKDRPNSPLHF.